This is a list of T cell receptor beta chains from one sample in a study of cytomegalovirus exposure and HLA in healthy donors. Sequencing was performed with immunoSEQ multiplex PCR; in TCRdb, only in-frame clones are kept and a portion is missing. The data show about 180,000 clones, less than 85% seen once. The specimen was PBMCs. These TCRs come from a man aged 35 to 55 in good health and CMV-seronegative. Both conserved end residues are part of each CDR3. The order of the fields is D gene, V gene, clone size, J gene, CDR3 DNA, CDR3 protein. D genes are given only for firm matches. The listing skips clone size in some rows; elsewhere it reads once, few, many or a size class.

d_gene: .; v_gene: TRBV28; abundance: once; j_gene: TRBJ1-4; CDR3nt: TGTGCCAGCAGTTTATCAGGGGTAGATGAAAAACTGTTTTTT; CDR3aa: CASSLSGVDEKLFF
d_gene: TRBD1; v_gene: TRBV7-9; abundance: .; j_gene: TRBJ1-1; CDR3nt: TGTGCCAGCAGCTTAGACAGGACAGGGGAAGCTTTCTTT; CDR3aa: CASSLDRTGEAFF
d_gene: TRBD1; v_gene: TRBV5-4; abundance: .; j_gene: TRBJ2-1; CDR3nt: TGTGCCAGCAGCTTGGGGACAGGGGTCTACGATGAGCAGTTCTTC; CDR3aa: CASSLGTGVYDEQFF
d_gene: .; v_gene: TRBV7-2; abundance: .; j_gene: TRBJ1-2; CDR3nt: TGTGCCAGCAGCTCCAGCCAGGGGCGGGATGGCTACACCTTC; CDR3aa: CASSSSQGRDGYTF
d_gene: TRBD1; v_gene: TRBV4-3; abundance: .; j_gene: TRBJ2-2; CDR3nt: TGCGCCAGCAGCCTAGGGACAGGGGATACCGGGGAGCTGTTTTTT; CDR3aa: CASSLGTGDTGELFF
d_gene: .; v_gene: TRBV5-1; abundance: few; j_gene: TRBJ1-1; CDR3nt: TGCGCCAGCTATCGGGACACCTACACTGAAGCTTTCTTT; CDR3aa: CASYRDTYTEAFF
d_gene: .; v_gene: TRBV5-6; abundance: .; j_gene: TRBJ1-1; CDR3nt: TGTGCCAGCAGCTTGAGAGCTGAAGCTTTCTTT; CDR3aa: CASSLRAEAFF
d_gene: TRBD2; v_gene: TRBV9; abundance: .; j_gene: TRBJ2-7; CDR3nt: TGTGCCAGCAGCGGGGGGCTAGCGGGACACGAGCAGTACTTC; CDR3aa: CASSGGLAGHEQYF
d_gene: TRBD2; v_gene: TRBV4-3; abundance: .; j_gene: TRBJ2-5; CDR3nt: TGCGCCAGCAGCCCTGGGACTAGCGGGCAAGAGACCCAGTACTTC; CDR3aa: CASSPGTSGQETQYF
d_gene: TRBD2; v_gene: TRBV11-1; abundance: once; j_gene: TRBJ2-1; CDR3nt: TGTGCCAGCACCGCGGGAGCGGAGGGCTACAATGAGCAGTTCTTC; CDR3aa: CASTAGAEGYNEQFF
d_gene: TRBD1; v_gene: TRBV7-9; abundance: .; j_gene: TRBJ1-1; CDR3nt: TGTGCCAGCAGACTTACCGGACAGGGGGCCACTGAAGCTTTCTTT; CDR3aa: CASRLTGQGATEAFF
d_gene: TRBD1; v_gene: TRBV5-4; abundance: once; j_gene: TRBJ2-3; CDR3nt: TGTGCCAGCAGCCGAGGGACAGGGCTTAGCACAGATACGCAGTATTTT; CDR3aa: CASSRGTGLSTDTQYF
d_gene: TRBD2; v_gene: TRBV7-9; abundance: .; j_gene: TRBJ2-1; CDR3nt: TGTGCCAGCAGCTTAGACGTACTAGCGGGGGCCGACAATGAGCAGTTCTTC; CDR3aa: CASSLDVLAGADNEQFF
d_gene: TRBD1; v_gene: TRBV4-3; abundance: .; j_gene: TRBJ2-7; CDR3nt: TGCGCCAGCAGCCAAGATCGGGACAGGGCTTACGAGCAGTACTTC; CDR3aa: CASSQDRDRAYEQYF
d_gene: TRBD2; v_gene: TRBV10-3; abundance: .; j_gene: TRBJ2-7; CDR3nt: TGTGCCAGTGCTAGCGGGGAAGGCTACGAGCAGTACTTC; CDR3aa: CASASGEGYEQYF
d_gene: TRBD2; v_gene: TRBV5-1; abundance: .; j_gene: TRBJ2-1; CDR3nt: TGCGCCAGCCAAATCCTAGCGGGAGGGAATGAGCAGTTCTTC; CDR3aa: CASQILAGGNEQFF
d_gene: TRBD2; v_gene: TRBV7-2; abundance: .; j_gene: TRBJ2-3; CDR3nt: TGTGCCAGCAGCTTTGGACTAGCGACCGGTTTGGGTACGCAGTATTTT; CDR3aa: CASSFGLATGLGTQYF
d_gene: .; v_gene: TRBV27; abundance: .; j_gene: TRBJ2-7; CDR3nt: TGTGCCAGCATGGGGCTGGGGTTTTACGAGCAGTACTTC; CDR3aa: CASMGLGFYEQYF
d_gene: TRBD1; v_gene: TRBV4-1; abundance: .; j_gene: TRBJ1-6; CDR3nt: TGCGCCAGCAGCAGCCGACAGGGGGAGTCACCCCTCCACTTT; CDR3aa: CASSSRQGESPLHF
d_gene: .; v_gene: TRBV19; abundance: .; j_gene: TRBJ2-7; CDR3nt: TGTGCCAGTAGTATAGTGGACACTTCCTACGAGCAGTACTTC; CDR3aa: CASSIVDTSYEQYF
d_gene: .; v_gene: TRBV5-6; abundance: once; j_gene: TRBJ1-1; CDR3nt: TGTGCCAGCAGCGCGGGGTATGGGATTCTTTTT; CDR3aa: CASSAGYGILF
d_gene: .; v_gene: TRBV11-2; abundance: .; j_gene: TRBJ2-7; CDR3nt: TGTGCCAGCAGCCCATCAGACAGGAGTCGTGCCTTC; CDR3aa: CASSPSDRSRAF
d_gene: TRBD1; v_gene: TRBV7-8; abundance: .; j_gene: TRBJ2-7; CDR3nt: TGTGCCAGCAGCTCGGGACAGCCCTACGAGCAGTACTTC; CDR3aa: CASSSGQPYEQYF
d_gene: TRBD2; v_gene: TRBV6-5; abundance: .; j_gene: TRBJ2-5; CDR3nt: TGTGCCAGCAGGCTAGCGGGGGATAAGGGGAAGACCCAGTACTTC; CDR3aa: CASRLAGDKGKTQYF
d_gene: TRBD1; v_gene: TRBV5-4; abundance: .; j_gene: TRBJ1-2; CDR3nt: TGTGCCAGCAGCCTCACGACAGGGACTAACTATGGCTACACCTTC; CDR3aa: CASSLTTGTNYGYTF
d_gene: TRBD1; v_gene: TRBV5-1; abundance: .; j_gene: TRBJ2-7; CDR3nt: TGCGCCAGCAGCTACCTGACAGGGTCCTACGAGCAGTACTTC; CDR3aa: CASSYLTGSYEQYF
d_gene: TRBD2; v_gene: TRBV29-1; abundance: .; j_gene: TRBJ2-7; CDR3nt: TGCAGCGTTTGGACTAGCGGACCTTCCGGCGACGAGCAGTACTTC; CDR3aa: CSVWTSGPSGDEQYF
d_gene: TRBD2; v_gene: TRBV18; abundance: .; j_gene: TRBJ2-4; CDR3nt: TGTGCCAGCTCACCTACACTAGCGGGAGATTCTAACATTCAGTACTTC; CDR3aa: CASSPTLAGDSNIQYF
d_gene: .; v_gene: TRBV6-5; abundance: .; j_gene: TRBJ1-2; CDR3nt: TGTGCCAGCAGTTACGAGGGTCGGGGCTACACCTTC; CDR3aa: CASSYEGRGYTF
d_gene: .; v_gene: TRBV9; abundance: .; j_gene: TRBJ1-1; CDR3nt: TGTGCCAGCAGCAAACGGGACACCCTAGATCAAGCTTTCTTT; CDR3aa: CASSKRDTLDQAFF
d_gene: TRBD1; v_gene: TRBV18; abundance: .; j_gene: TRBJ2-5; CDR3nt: TGTGCCAGCTCACCAGACAGGGGCGAGACCCAGTACTTC; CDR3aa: CASSPDRGETQYF
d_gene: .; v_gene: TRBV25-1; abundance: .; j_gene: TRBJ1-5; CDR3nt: TGTGCCAGCAGTGCGAGGGCTCCTAACAATCAGCCCCAGCATTTT; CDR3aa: CASSARAPNNQPQHF
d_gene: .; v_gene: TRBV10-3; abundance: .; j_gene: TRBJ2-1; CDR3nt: TGTGCCATCAGTGAAGGACTCCCGGATGAGCAGTTCTTC; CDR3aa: CAISEGLPDEQFF
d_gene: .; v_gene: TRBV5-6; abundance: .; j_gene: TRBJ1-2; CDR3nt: TGTGCCAGCAGCTTGGACAGGCTCTATGGCTACACCTTC; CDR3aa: CASSLDRLYGYTF
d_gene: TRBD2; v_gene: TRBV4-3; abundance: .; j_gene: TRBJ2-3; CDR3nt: TGCGCCAGCAGCGGAACTAGCGGGGGGGCGGCTGATACGCAGTATTTT; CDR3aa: CASSGTSGGAADTQYF
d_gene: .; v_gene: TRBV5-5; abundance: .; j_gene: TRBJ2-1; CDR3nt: TGTGCCAGCAGCTTGGAGTGGCCCGGGGGCAATGAGCAGTTCTTC; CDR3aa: CASSLEWPGGNEQFF
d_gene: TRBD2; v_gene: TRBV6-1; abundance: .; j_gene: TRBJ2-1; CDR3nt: TGTGCCAGCAGCGAAGGACTAGCGGGAGGGCTTTACAATGAGCAGTTCTTC; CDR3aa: CASSEGLAGGLYNEQFF
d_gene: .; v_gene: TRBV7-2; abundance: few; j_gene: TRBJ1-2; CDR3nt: TGTGCCAGCAGCCCCGGGGGATTCTACTATGGCTACACCTTC; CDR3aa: CASSPGGFYYGYTF
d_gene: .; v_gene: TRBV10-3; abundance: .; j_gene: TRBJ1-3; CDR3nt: TGTGCCGTTAGGGGTACTGGAAACACCATATATTTT; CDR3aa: CAVRGTGNTIYF
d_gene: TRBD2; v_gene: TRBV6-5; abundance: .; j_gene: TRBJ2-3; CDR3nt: TGTGCCAGCAGTTACCGTTTGGGAGGGCAAGGAGATACGCAGTATTTT; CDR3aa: CASSYRLGGQGDTQYF
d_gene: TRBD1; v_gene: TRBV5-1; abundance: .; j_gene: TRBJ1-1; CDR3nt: TGCGCCAGCAGCCCACAGGGGGCTTCGAATGAAGCTTTCTTT; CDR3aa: CASSPQGASNEAFF
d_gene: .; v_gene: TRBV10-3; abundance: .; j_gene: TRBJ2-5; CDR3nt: TGTGCCATCAGTGAGTCGGATGGGCCCTCCTGGGAGACCCAGTACTTC; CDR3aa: CAISESDGPSWETQYF
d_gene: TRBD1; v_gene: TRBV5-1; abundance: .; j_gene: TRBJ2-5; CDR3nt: TGCGCCAGCAATTCAGGACAGGCTCAAGAGACCCAGTACTTC; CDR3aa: CASNSGQAQETQYF
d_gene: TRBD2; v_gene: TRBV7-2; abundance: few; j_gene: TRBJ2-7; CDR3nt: TGTGCCAGCAGCTTAGCCCGCAGAGGGACTAGCGGAAGCTCCTACGAGCAGTACTTC; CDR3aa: CASSLARRGTSGSSYEQYF
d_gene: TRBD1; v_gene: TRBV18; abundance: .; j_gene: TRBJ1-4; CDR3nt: TGTGCCAGCTCACTACCGGGACAGGCTAATGAAAAACTGTTTTTT; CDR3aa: CASSLPGQANEKLFF
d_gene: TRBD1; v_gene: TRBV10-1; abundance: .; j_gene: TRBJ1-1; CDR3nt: TGCGCCAGCAGTGAAAAGGGGGCGCCAACTGAAGCTTTCTTT; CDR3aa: CASSEKGAPTEAFF
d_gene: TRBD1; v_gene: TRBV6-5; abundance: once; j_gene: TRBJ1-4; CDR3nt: TGTGCCAGCAGACCCGGGACAGGGGATGAAAAACTGTTTTTT; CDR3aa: CASRPGTGDEKLFF
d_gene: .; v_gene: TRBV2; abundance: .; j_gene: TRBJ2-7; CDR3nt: TGTGCCAGCAGGGCCGTTATTCAAGCGGGTCGATCCTACGAGCAGTACTTC; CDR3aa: CASRAVIQAGRSYEQYF
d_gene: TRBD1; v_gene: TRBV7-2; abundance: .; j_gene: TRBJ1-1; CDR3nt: TGTGCCAGCAGCTCCCAATCCGGGACAGTTGAAGCTTTCTTT; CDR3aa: CASSSQSGTVEAFF